The present entry profiles one TCR beta chain with its context. The record originates from a study of blood T cell repertoires in COVID-19. Overall study context: From the United States, Italy and Spain came samples of acute and convalescent COVID-19. PBMCs, B-cell-depleted T cells, or T cells provided the cDNA or gDNA that made up the material.

The age range of participants was about 18 to 89 years, with residence in about two dozen US areas. In germline, CDR1 is MDHEN, CDR2 SYDVKM. Deletions cut 3 bases from V and 4 bases from J, with 9 bases between. This CDR3 has 14 amino acids. Generated by immunoSEQ multiplex PCR, the TCRdb table keeps only in-frame clones and is missing some. Of approximately 200,000 clones in the sample, 75% to 90% were seen once. This clonotype was sampled from a man under 40 who had recovered from COVID-19. The rearrangement joins TRBV28 to TRBJ2-2, with D possibly being TRBD2 (6 bases). Sequencing was done on a sample of PBMCs or T cells enriched from blood (not recorded which). As DNA, the CDR3 is TGTGCCAGCAGTTTCCAGGGAGGCACCGGGGAGCTGTTTTTT. It specifies CASSFQGGTGELFF.